Listed here are 31 T cell receptor beta chains from one sample, sequenced in a study of blood T cell repertoires in COVID-19. Only in-frame clones appear in the TCRdb table, and some are missing; sequencing was by immunoSEQ multiplex PCR. The table has around 24,000 clones, 90% seen once; the top ten hold 1.5% to 2%. The sample taken for sequencing was peripheral blood. The receptors originated from a woman aged 55-69 years with active COVID-19.

This clone was detected only once. V is TRBV7-2 and J is TRBJ2-3; tentative D call: TRBD2 (6 bases). The CDR3 loop spans 14 amino acids. Looked up from germline, CDR1 is SGHTA and CDR2 is FQGNSA. V was pared by 5 bases and J by 4 bases, with 13 bases between. The CDR3 reads CASSLDWGADTQYF. DNA for the CDR3: TGTGCCAGCAGCCTGGACTGGGGGGCAGATACGCAGTATTTT.

V gene TRBV28 combines with J gene TRBJ1-1, with D unclear. This CDR3 is built from 13 residues. V lost 2 bases and J 4 bases, leaving 8 bases between the germline ends. Germline assignment: CDR1 MDHEN and CDR2 SYDVKM. In DNA form, the CDR3 reads TGTGCCAGCAGTTTAAGTGGCGGCACTGAAGCTTTCTTT. Its translation: CASSLSGGTEAFF.

This chain connects TRBV28 to TRBJ1-2; 12 bases agree with TRBD1. After removal of 2 bases from V and 3 bases from J, the junction contained 1 base not matched to a gene. The germline V gene has CDR1 MDHEN and CDR2 SYDVKM. The CDR3 totals 15 residues. CDR3 nucleotides: TGTGCCAGCAGTTTAGGGACAGGGGGCGACTATGGCTACACCTTC. Translation gives CASSLGTGGDYGYTF.

The chain employs TRBV28 and TRBJ2-1; D is ambiguous. The CDR3 length is 16 residues. In germline, CDR1 is MDHEN, CDR2 SYDVKM. Trimming removed 6 bases at V and 0 bases at J, with 15 bases between. Here the CDR3 reads CASSQTAYYSYNEQFF. Written as DNA, the CDR3 is TGTGCCAGCAGCCAAACTGCCTACTACTCCTACAATGAGCAGTTCTTC. The full variable domain, with the rest looked up from reference TRBV28 and TRBJ2-1, is DVKVTQSSRYLVKRTGEKVFLECVQDMDHENMFWYRQDPGLGLRLIYFSYDVKMKEKGDIPEGYSVSREKKERFSLILESASTNQTSMYLCASSQTAYYSYNEQFFGPGTRLTVL.

The chain joins TRBV6-6 to TRBJ2-1, with 8 bases matching TRBD2. This CDR3 spans 16 amino acids. The J segment lost 7 bases and the V segment lost 2 bases, leaving 10 bases of the junction unmatched. Per the germline V gene, CDR1 is MNHNY and CDR2 is SVGAGI (reference sequence). Here the CDR3 reads CASSYGVSGTYNEQFF. The CDR3 bases are TGTGCCAGCAGTTACGGGGTTAGCGGGACGTATAATGAGCAGTTCTTC.

J is TRBJ2-1 and V is TRBV10-3; 8 nucleotides match TRBD2. Germline CDR1 reads ENHRY; CDR2 reads SYGVKD. Trimming removed 0 bases from V and 5 bases from J; junction bases left unmatched: 12. The CDR3 loop spans 18 amino acids. DNA for the CDR3: TGTGCCATCAGTGAGTCGCCCCATCAGCGGGGGAAAAACAATGAGCAGTTCTTC. Its protein product is CAISESPHQRGKNNEQFF.

The chain carries TRBV7-9 and TRBJ2-5, with a tentative D call TRBD2 (5 bases). The CDR3 sequence is 14 residues long. Germline V CDR1 and CDR2: SEHNR, FQNEAQ (reference sequence). V lost 4 bases and J 1 base, leaving 10 bases between the germline ends. CDR3 in DNA: TGTGCCAGCAGCTCCAGACTAACCCAAGAGACCCAGTACTTC. Translated: CASSSRLTQETQYF.

In this sample, this clone turned up once. The chain has TRBV18 and TRBJ1-1; no clear D gene. This CDR3 has 14 residues. CDR1 KGHSH and CDR2 LQKENI come from the germline V gene. The V end was cut by 1 base, the J end by 2 bases, with 8 bases between. CDR3 loop: CASSPLGSNTEAFF. In DNA, the CDR3 is TGTGCCAGCTCACCACTTGGCTCCAACACTGAAGCTTTCTTT.

The chain couples TRBV21-1 to TRBJ1-2; whether TRBD1, the table's D call, matches the DNA was not checked. TRBV21-1 is listed as a pseudogene. The CDR3 runs 15 residues. CDR3 protein: CASSKGQGAGYGYTF. DNA for the CDR3: TGTGCCAGCAGCAAGGGACAGGGGGCTGGCTATGGCTACACCTTC.

The V call is TRBV9, the J call TRBJ1-2; 10 positions agree with TRBD1. This CDR3 has 15 residues. V shed 3 bases and J 5 bases; nucleotides not matched to a gene: 7. CDR1 SGDLS and CDR2 YYNGEE come from the germline V gene. The CDR3 here is CASSDPGQGLYGYTF. DNA for the CDR3: TGTGCCAGCAGCGACCCGGGACAGGGGCTTTATGGCTACACCTTC.

This rearrangement joins TRBV7-2 to TRBJ2-2, with TRBD1 as a possible D gene (6 bases). Trimming removed 3 bases at V and 4 bases at J, with 9 bases between. The germline CDR1 and CDR2 sequences are SGHTA and FQGNSA. The CDR3 length is 14 residues. In DNA form, the CDR3 reads TGTGCCAGCAGCTTCGGACAGTTCACCGGGGAGCTGTTTTTT. This sequence encodes CASSFGQFTGELFF.

The chain combines TRBV7-8 with TRBJ2-3; 11 bases fit TRBD2. The CDR3 is 17 amino acids. J lost 5 bases, V lost 3 bases, and 10 bases had no gene match. Germline CDR1 and CDR2: SGHVS and FQNEAQ. CDR3 sequence reads: CASSFGISGRARDTQYF. CDR3 DNA: TGTGCCAGCAGCTTTGGTATTAGCGGGAGGGCCAGAGATACGCAGTATTTT. Drawing the rest from reference TRBV7-8 and TRBJ2-3, the complete variable domain is GAGVSQSPRYKVAKRGQDVALRCDPISGHVSLFWYQQALGQGPEFLTYFQNEAQLDKSGLPSDRFFAERPEGSVSTLKIQRTQQEDSAVYLCASSFGISGRARDTQYFGPGTRLTVL.

The V call is TRBV5-5, the J call TRBJ1-1; the D is unclear. Between the trimmed V and J ends, which lost 5 bases and 3 bases, there was a span of 11 bases. CDR1 is SGHKS, CDR2 YYEKEE, per germline (reference sequence). The CDR3 is made up of 13 amino acids. CDR3 sequence reads: CASRSGVDTEAFF. The DNA of the CDR3 is TGTGCCAGCAGGTCCGGGGTGGACACTGAAGCTTTCTTT.

The rearrangement uses TRBV7-9 and TRBJ2-3; 13 bases are a match to TRBD2. V lost 3 bases to trimming and J lost 3 bases; unmatched junction nucleotides: 3. This CDR3 is built from 16 residues. Germline V gene sequence: CDR1 SEHNR, CDR2 FQNEAQ (reference sequence). The CDR3 DNA is TGTGCCAGCAGCTTGACTAGCGGGAGGCCAACAGATACGCAGTATTTT. Protein sequence: CASSLTSGRPTDTQYF. Supplemented by reference TRBV7-9 and TRBJ2-3, the full variable domain reads DTGVSQNPRHKITKRGQNVTFRCDPISEHNRLYWYRQTLGQGPEFLTYFQNEAQLEKSRLLSDRFSAERPKGSFSTLEIQRTEQGDSAMYLCASSLTSGRPTDTQYFGPGTRLTVL.

This clone was seen just once. J is TRBJ1-3 and V is TRBV7-2; D remains ambiguous. Germline V gene lookup returns CDR1 SGHTA and CDR2 FQGNSA. Trimming removed 1 base at V and 3 bases at J, with 7 bases between. The CDR3 contains 14 residues. This CDR3 reads CASSLDSYGNTIYF. The CDR3 coding sequence is TGTGCCAGCAGCTTAGACAGTTATGGAAACACCATATATTTT.

With respect to this clone: The junction and the germline gene differ at one end; a read error may be behind it. The gene calls are TRBV3-1 (or the pseudogene TRBV3-2) and TRBJ2-3; 13 bases map to TRBD2. The CDR3 extends over 18 amino acids. Germline values: CDR1 LGHDT, CDR2 YNNKEL (reference sequence). The CDR3 is CASIQGTSGNMGTDTQYF. In DNA form, the CDR3 reads TGTGCCAGCATCCAAGGGACTAGCGGGAATATGGGCACAGATACGCAGTATTTT.

The chain links TRBV5-6 to TRBJ1-5; D is possibly TRBD1 (6 bases). The CDR3 contains 16 residues. The germline CDR1 and CDR2 sequences are SGHDT and YYEEEE. V was pared by 1 base and J by 0 bases, with 11 bases between. The chain's CDR3 is CASSLWGRSSNQPQHF. The CDR3 DNA is TGTGCCAGCAGCTTGTGGGGGCGGAGTAGCAATCAGCCCCAGCATTTT.

The rearrangement uses TRBV19 and TRBJ1-1; 7 nucleotides line up with TRBD1. J lost 4 bases, V lost 4 bases, and 6 bases had no gene match. CDR1 and CDR2 (germline): LNHDA, SQIVND (reference sequence). This CDR3 is built from 14 residues. The DNA of the CDR3 is TGTGCCAGTAGTAAGACCTCAGGGGGCACTGAAGCTTTCTTT. This translates into CASSKTSGGTEAFF.

The chain joins TRBV27 to TRBJ2-1; D may be TRBD2 (6 bases). Germline V gene data show CDR1 as MNHEY and CDR2 as SMNVEV (reference sequence). CDR3 length: 17 residues. The V gene lost 7 bases and the J gene lost 1 base, with 20 bases spanning the gap. As DNA, the CDR3 is TGTGCCAGCAACCCCGCGCCGGGAGTTTTATCCTACAATGAGCAGTTCTTC. Translation: CASNPAPGVLSYNEQFF.

This chain joins TRBV10-3 and TRBJ1-5; D gene uncertain. The germline V and J ends were trimmed by 9 bases and 5 bases, with 14 bases remaining between them. Germline CDR1 ENHRY, CDR2 SYGVKD. This CDR3 contains 13 residues. Here the CDR3 reads CAIKAGSDQPQHF. CDR3 DNA: TGTGCCATAAAGGCGGGTTCAGATCAGCCCCAGCATTTT.

The V gene is TRBV11-2, the J gene TRBJ1-2; D gene ambiguous. This CDR3 has 14 residues. The V end was cut by 1 base, the J end by 4 bases, with 10 bases between. Germline CDR1 reads SGHAT; CDR2 reads FQNNGV. The CDR3 region is CASSLVSGVYGYTF. CDR3 sequence (DNA): TGTGCCAGCAGCTTAGTGAGCGGTGTCTATGGCTACACCTTC. Based on the CDR3 plus reference TRBV11-2 and TRBJ1-2, the full variable domain is EAGVAQSPRYKIIEKRQSVAFWCNPISGHATLYWYQQILGQGPKLLIQFQNNGVVDDSQLPKDRFSAERLKGVDSTLKIQPAKLEDSAVYLCASSLVSGVYGYTFGSGTRLTVV.

About this clone: It is unclear where the CDR3 begins or ends on the DNA, so no DNA is shown, and the CDR3 is as TCRdb lists it. The rearrangement uses TRBV7-8 and TRBJ1-3; the table's D call, TRBD1, has no DNA check behind it. Germline V gene lookup returns CDR1 SGHVS and CDR2 FQNEAQ. The CDR3 length is 17 residues, termini included. The CDR3 loop reads CASSPTSVAGGGNTIYF.

This clone has only a few counts. The genes are TRBV9 and TRBJ2-3; 8 nucleotides agree with TRBD2. The trim removed 1 base at V and 6 bases at J, leaving 7 bases unmatched. The CDR3 runs 15 residues. Germline lookup yields CDR1 SGDLS and CDR2 YYNGEE. CDR3 amino acids: CASSVMGLGGDTQYF. CDR3 sequence (DNA): TGTGCCAGCAGCGTAATGGGACTAGGGGGGGATACGCAGTATTTT. Complete variable domain (other parts from reference TRBV9 and TRBJ2-3): DSGVTQTPKHLITATGQRVTLRCSPRSGDLSVYWYQQSLDQGLQFLIQYYNGEERAKGNILERFSAQQFPDLHSELNLSSLELGDSALYFCASSVMGLGGDTQYFGPGTRLTVL.

The genes are TRBV7-6 and TRBJ2-2; no definite D call. V was clipped by 1 base and J by 0 bases, with 3 bases between them. Germline values: CDR1 SGHVS, CDR2 FNYEAQ. The CDR3 length is 14 residues. The CDR3 reads CASSLVSNTGELFF. In DNA, the CDR3 is TGTGCCAGCAGCTTAGTATCGAACACCGGGGAGCTGTTTTTT.

The V call is TRBV9, the J call TRBJ2-1; tentative D call: TRBD1 (5 bases). Germline V gene lookup returns CDR1 SGDLS and CDR2 YYNGEE. V was shortened by 3 bases and J by 0 bases, with 10 bases between the two germline ends. CDR3 length: 15 amino acids. The CDR3 spells CASSATESSYNEQFF. CDR3 nucleotide sequence: TGTGCCAGCAGCGCGACAGAGAGCTCCTACAATGAGCAGTTCTTC.

The chain links TRBV9 to TRBJ1-6; D is ambiguous. The CDR3 spans 18 residues. Germline CDR1 is SGDLS and CDR2 is YYNGEE. V lost 0 bases and J 1 base, leaving 14 bases between the germline ends. In DNA form, the CDR3 reads TGTGCCAGCAGCGTAGGCGGAGGGTCTGGATCCTATAATTCACCCCTCCACTTT. Protein: CASSVGGGSGSYNSPLHF.

This clone was recorded once. The genes are TRBV9 and TRBJ2-5; 9 bases fit TRBD1. The CDR3 has 15 amino acids. The ends lost 0 bases at V and 3 bases at J; junction bases unmatched: 3. The germline V gene encodes CDR1 SGDLS and CDR2 YYNGEE. CDR3 region: CASSVEGDREETQYF. Written as DNA, the CDR3 is TGTGCCAGCAGCGTAGAGGGGGACAGGGAAGAGACCCAGTACTTC.

The chain uses TRBV7-9 and TRBJ2-7; TRBD2 matches 7 bases. Germline-derived CDR1 and CDR2 are SEHNR and FQNEAQ (reference sequence). The V segment lost 7 bases and the J segment 1 base; nucleotides outside the gene matches: 1. The CDR3 spans 12 residues. The CDR3 region has the DNA TGTGCCAGCACCGGGGGGTCCTACGAGCAGTACTTC. The encoded protein is CASTGGSYEQYF.

This rearrangement joins TRBV14 to TRBJ2-4, with TRBD2 as a possible D gene (5 bases). Germline V gene sequence: CDR1 SGHDN, CDR2 FVKESK. The germline V and J ends were trimmed by 5 bases and 3 bases, with 14 bases remaining between them. The CDR3 covers 15 residues. CDR3 amino acids: CASSVSGFVKNIQYF. CDR3 DNA: TGTGCCAGCAGCGTAAGCGGTTTTGTCAAAAACATTCAGTACTTC.

The CDR3 here is CATSVGQGRVQFF. The CDR3 coding sequence is TGTGCCACCAGTGTGGGACAGGGGAGAGTCCAGTTCTTC. The genes are TRBV24-1 and TRBJ2-1; 10 bases agree with TRBD1. The CDR3 totals 13 residues. CDR1 is KGHDR, CDR2 SFDVKD, per germline. J was trimmed by 13 bases and V by 5 bases; bases with no gene match: 7.

The gene calls are TRBV6-5 and TRBJ2-1; 11 nucleotides align to TRBD2. Trimming cost V 6 bases and J 6 bases; bases outside gene matches: 7. Germline V gene data show CDR1 as MNHEY and CDR2 as SVGAGI. The length of the CDR3 is 15 residues. CDR3 protein: CASRYTSGSSNEQFF. CDR3 nucleotide sequence: TGTGCCAGCAGGTATACTAGCGGGAGCTCCAATGAGCAGTTCTTC.